The 14 T cell receptor beta chains in this list originate from one sample, sequenced in a study of identical twins. From the 5' RACE reads, TCRdb called clonotypes with MiXCR, one entry per CDR3 protein. The sample carries 200,000 to 250,000 distinct CDR3 sequences, about 7.3% recorded once. The same specimen was also included in a second study, on yellow fever vaccine responses in identical twins.

Sequencing was performed on memory (CD45RO+) T cells sorted from blood. These receptors were collected from a woman in her late teens or twenties in good health.

This clonotype was picked up many times. The gene calls are TRBV29-1 and TRBJ2-5; 7 positions match TRBD2. The V gene end was trimmed by 6 bases and the J gene end by 2 bases; junction bases not matched to a gene: 6. The CDR3 sequence is 13 residues long. The V gene's germline CDR1 is SQVTM and CDR2 ANQGSEA. The CDR3 protein is CSVPGLPQETQYF. CDR3 in DNA: TGCAGCGTCCCGGGACTACCACAAGAGACCCAGTACTTC.

The chain recombines TRBV27 with TRBJ1-2, with unresolved D. Germline V gene data show CDR1 as MNHEY and CDR2 as SMNVEV (reference sequence). V was trimmed by 6 bases and J by 4 bases, leaving 12 bases between them. The CDR3 totals 13 residues. CDR3 DNA sequence: TGTGCCAGCAGCCCTAACCCCTTCTATGGCTACACCTTC. Protein sequence: CASSPNPFYGYTF.

The chain has TRBV10-3 and TRBJ1-5, with D possibly matching TRBD1 (5 bases). V lost 7 bases, J lost 7 bases, and 20 bases lay in between. CDR3 length equals 15 residues. Looked up from germline, CDR1 is ENHRY and CDR2 is SYGVKD. This CDR3 reads CAIKPPWDAGQPQHF. The DNA of the CDR3 is TGTGCCATCAAACCGCCTTGGGACGCCGGCCAGCCCCAGCATTTT.

This clonotype was detected ten times or more. The rearrangement uses TRBV18 and TRBJ2-3, with TRBD1 matching 8 bases. There are 15 residues in the CDR3. The J segment lost 0 bases and the V segment lost 4 bases, leaving 3 bases of the junction unmatched. Germline lookup yields CDR1 KGHSH and CDR2 LQKENI. For the CDR3, the DNA is TGTGCCAGCTCACAAAACAGGGGGAGCACAGATACGCAGTATTTT. Its protein product is CASSQNRGSTDTQYF.

At least ten counts were recorded for this clonotype. The chain carries TRBV7-8 and TRBJ1-2; maybe TRBD1 (6 bases). V was trimmed by 1 base and J by 7 bases, leaving 13 bases between them. Germline CDR1 reads SGHVS; CDR2 reads FQNEAQ. The CDR3 runs 14 residues. In DNA form, the CDR3 reads TGTGCCAGCAGCTTAGGCGGGGGCCGGGGTGGCTACACCTTC. Protein sequence: CASSLGGGRGGYTF.

This clonotype was seen at least ten times. The gene calls are TRBV5-1 and TRBJ2-1; D remains ambiguous. This CDR3 contains 14 residues. The germline V gene encodes CDR1 SGHRS and CDR2 YFSETQ. Deletions cut 0 bases from V and 4 bases from J, with 8 bases between. The CDR3 is CASSLVAIYNEQFF. The CDR3 DNA sequence: TGCGCCAGCAGCTTGGTGGCTATTTACAATGAGCAGTTCTTC. The variable domain in full, with the rest retrieved from reference TRBV5-1 and TRBJ2-1, is KAGVTQTPRYLIKTRGQQVTLSCSPISGHRSVSWYQQTPGQGLQFLFEYFSETQRNKGNFPGRFSGRQFSNSRSEMNVSTLELGDSALYLCASSLVAIYNEQFFGPGTRLTVL.

V gene TRBV27 combines with J gene TRBJ2-1; unclear D gene. Germline CDR1 is MNHEY and CDR2 is SMNVEV (reference sequence). Trimming shortened V by 2 bases and J by 0 bases, and 11 bases separated the two germline ends. This CDR3 spans 16 amino acids. The chain's CDR3 is CASSLDTSSSYNEQFF. The DNA of the CDR3 is TGTGCCAGCAGTTTAGACACATCGAGCTCCTACAATGAGCAGTTCTTC.

This clonotype was seen more than once but under ten times. The rearrangement links TRBV20-1 to TRBJ2-2; no clear D gene. CDR1 is DFQATT, CDR2 SNEGSKA, per germline (reference sequence). Trimming removed 0 bases from V and 1 base from J, with 9 bases in between. This CDR3 is 15 amino acids long. For the CDR3, the DNA is TGCAGTGCTAGAGATCCAGCGATGAACACCGGGGAGCTGTTTTTT. The encoded protein is CSARDPAMNTGELFF.

This clonotype is medium-sized (0.01 to 0.1%) within its sample. V is TRBV11-2 and J is TRBJ2-5, with D hard to call. Per germline, CDR1 SGHAT and CDR2 FQNNGV. V was clipped by 0 bases and J by 4 bases, with 9 bases between them. This CDR3 has 14 residues. The CDR3 coding sequence is TGTGCCAGCAGCTTAGATGGTTGGGGAGAGACCCAGTACTTC. Its protein product is CASSLDGWGETQYF.

This clonotype was seen more than once but under ten times. This chain uses TRBV18 with TRBJ1-5, with TRBD1 matching over 12 bases. Germline V gives CDR1 KGHSH, CDR2 LQKENI. Germline trimming cut 2 bases from V and 7 bases from J; bases unmatched to any gene: 6. CDR3 length: 16 amino acids. In nucleotides, the CDR3 is TGTGCCAGCTCACCAAGGGACAGGGGGCGAGGGCAGCCCCAGCATTTT. This translates into CASSPRDRGRGQPQHF.

This clonotype was seen at least ten times. The rearrangement joins TRBV25-1 to TRBJ2-7; 10 positions agree with TRBD1. The CDR3 extends over 12 amino acids. The J segment lost 6 bases and the V segment lost 5 bases, leaving 1 base of the junction unmatched. Germline-derived CDR1 and CDR2 are MGHDK and SYGVNS. CDR3 region: CASSRDRGEQYV. The CDR3 DNA reads TGTGCCAGCAGTAGGGACAGGGGCGAGCAGTACGTC.

This clonotype was seen only a few times. The chain couples TRBV5-1 to TRBJ1-6; D is possibly TRBD1 (5 bases). Germline values: CDR1 SGHRS, CDR2 YFSETQ. This CDR3 is built from 14 residues. V shed 4 bases and J shed 9 bases, with 14 bases lying between them. DNA of the CDR3: TGCGCCAGCAGCCTGCAGGGTGAAACTTCACCCCTCCACTTT. Encoded protein: CASSLQGETSPLHF.

This clonotype was detected ten times or more. This chain uses TRBV24-1 with TRBJ2-3, with TRBD1 identical over 9 bases. The junction had 5 bases not matched to a gene; V was cut back by 3 bases and J by 5 bases. Germline V lookup: CDR1 KGHDR, CDR2 SFDVKD. This CDR3 comprises 15 residues. CDR3 loop: CATSDIKTGGDTQYF. The CDR3 DNA is TGTGCCACCAGTGATATCAAGACAGGGGGAGATACGCAGTATTTT.

This clonotype turned up a few times. V is TRBV3-1 and J is TRBJ2-1; TRBD2 matches at 7 bases. After removal of 0 bases from V and 4 bases from J, the junction contained 9 bases not matched to a gene. The CDR3 is made up of 17 amino acids. CDR1 and CDR2 from the germline V gene are LGHDT and YNNKEL (reference sequence). In nucleotides, the CDR3 is TGTGCCAGCAGCCAAGATTTTCGGCTAGCGGTATACAATGAGCAGTTCTTC. Residues: CASSQDFRLAVYNEQFF.